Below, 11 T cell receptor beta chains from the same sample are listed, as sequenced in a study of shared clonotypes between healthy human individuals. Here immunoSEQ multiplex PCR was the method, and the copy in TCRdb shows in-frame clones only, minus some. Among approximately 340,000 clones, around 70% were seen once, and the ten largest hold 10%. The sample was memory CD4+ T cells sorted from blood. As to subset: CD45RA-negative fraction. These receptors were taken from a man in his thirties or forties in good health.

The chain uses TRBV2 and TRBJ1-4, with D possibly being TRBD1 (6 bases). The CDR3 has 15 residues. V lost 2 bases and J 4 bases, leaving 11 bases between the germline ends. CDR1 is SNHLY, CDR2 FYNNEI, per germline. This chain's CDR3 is CASSELGANNEKLFF. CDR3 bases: TGTGCCAGCAGTGAATTGGGGGCTAATAATGAAAAACTGTTTTTT.

For the CDR3, the DNA is TGCGCCAGCAGTAGGGGAGACAATCAGCCCCAGCATTTT. It translates to CASSRGDNQPQHF. This rearrangement joins TRBV10-1 to TRBJ1-5, with a weak D call TRBD1 (5 bases). CDR1 WNHNN and CDR2 SYGVQD come from the germline V gene (reference sequence). The CDR3 is 13 residues long. With 5 bases removed from V and 3 bases from J, the gap between germline ends came to 8 bases.

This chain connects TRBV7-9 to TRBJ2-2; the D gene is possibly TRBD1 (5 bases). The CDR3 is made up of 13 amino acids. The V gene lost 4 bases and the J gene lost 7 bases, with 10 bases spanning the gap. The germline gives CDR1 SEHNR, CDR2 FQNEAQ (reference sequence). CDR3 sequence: CASSSQGIGELFF. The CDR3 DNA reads TGTGCCAGCAGCTCCCAGGGAATCGGGGAGCTGTTTTTT.

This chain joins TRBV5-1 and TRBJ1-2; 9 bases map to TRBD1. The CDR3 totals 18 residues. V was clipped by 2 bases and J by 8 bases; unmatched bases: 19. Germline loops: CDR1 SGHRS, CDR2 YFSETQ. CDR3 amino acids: CASSFGSRTGASRGGYTF. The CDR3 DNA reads TGCGCCAGCAGCTTCGGGTCCAGGACAGGGGCCAGCCGGGGGGGCTACACCTTC.

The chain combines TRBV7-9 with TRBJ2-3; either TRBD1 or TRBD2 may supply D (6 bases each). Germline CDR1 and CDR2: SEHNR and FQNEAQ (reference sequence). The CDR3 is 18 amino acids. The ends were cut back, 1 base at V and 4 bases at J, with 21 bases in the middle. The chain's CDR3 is CASSLGGGTPLRADTQYF. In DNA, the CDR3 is TGTGCCAGCAGCTTAGGAGGGGGGACGCCCCTGCGGGCAGATACGCAGTATTTT. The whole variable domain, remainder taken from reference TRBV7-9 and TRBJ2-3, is DTGVSQNPRHKITKRGQNVTFRCDPISEHNRLYWYRQTLGQGPEFLTYFQNEAQLEKSRLLSDRFSAERPKGSFSTLEIQRTEQGDSAMYLCASSLGGGTPLRADTQYFGPGTRLTVL.

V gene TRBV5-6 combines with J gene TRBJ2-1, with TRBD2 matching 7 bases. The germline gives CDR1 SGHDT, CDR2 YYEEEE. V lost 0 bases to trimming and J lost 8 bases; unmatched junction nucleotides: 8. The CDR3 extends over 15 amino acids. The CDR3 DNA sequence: TGTGCCAGCAGCTTGGGACTAGCAGGCTGGGATGAGCAGTTCTTC. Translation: CASSLGLAGWDEQFF.

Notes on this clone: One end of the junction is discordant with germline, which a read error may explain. The CDR3 protein is CASSLGFSTSNEQFF. CDR3 in DNA: TGTGCTAGCAGCTTAGGGTTCAGCACAAGCAATGAGCAGTTCTTC. This rearrangement joins TRBV7-7 to TRBJ2-1; D not certain. The CDR3 has 15 residues. Germline V gene lookup returns CDR1 SSHAT and CDR2 FNYEAQ (reference sequence).

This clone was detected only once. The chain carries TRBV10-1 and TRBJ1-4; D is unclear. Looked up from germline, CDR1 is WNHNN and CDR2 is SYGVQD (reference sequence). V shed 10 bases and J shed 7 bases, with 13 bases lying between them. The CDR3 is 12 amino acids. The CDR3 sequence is CATPGSGEKLFF. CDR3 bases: TGCGCCACCCCCGGGAGCGGTGAAAAACTGTTTTTT.

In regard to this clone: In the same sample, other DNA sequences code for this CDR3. The CDR3 spells CASSPSGQGFYEQYF. The CDR3 DNA reads as TGTGCCAGCTCACCCTCGGGACAGGGTTTTTACGAGCAGTACTTC. The chain employs TRBV18 and TRBJ2-7, with 9 bases identical to TRBD1. After removal of 3 bases from V and 4 bases from J, the junction contained 7 bases not matched to a gene. This CDR3 is built from 15 residues. Per germline, CDR1 KGHSH and CDR2 LQKENI.

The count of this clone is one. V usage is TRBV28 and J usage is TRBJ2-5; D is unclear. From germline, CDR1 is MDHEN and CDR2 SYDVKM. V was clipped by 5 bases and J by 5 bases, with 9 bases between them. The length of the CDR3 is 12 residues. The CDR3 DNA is TGTGCCAGCAGTCCCCAAAGGGAGACCCAGTACTTC. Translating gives CASSPQRETQYF.

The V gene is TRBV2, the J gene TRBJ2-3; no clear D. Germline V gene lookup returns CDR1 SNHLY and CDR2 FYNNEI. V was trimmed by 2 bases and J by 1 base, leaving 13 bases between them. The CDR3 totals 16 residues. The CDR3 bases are TGTGCCAGCAGTGAATCCCCTTCCCGCGGCACAGATACGCAGTATTTT. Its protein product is CASSESPSRGTDTQYF.